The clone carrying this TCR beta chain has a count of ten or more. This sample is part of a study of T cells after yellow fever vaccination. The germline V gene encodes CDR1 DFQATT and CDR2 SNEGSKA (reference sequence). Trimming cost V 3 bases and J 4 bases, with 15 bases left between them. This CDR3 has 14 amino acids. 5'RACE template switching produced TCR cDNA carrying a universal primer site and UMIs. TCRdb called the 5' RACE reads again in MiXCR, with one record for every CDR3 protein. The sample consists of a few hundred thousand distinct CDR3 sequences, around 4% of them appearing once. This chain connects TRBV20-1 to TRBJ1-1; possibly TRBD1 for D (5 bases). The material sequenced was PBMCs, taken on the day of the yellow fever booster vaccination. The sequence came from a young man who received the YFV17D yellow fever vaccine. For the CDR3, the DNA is TGCAGTGCTAGTATTCGGGGGGAGGGCACTGAAGCTTTCTTT. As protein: CSASIRGEGTEAFF.